Listed here are 32 T cell receptor beta chains from one sample, sequenced in a study of blood T cell repertoires in COVID-19. Clones were sequenced by immunoSEQ multiplex PCR, and TCRdb holds only the in-frame ones, with some missing. The table lists some 190,000 clones, more than 75% of them singletons. The sample comprised peripheral blood. The receptors shown here come from a human donor in a cohort sampled during active COVID-19.

The chain has TRBV15 and TRBJ2-6; the D is unclear. The CDR3 extends over 15 amino acids. CDR1 is LNHNV, CDR2 YYDKDF, per germline (reference sequence). Trimming pared 1 base from V and 2 bases from J, leaving 6 bases between. The CDR3: CATSRGAAGANVLTF. The CDR3 DNA reads as TGTGCCACCAGCAGAGGAGCTGCTGGGGCCAACGTCCTGACTTTC.

The sample holds one count of this clone. The chain recombines TRBV13 with TRBJ1-1; TRBD1 matches at 10 bases. The ends lost 2 bases at V and 5 bases at J; junction bases unmatched: 8. Germline-derived CDR1 and CDR2 are PRHDT and FYEKMQ (reference sequence). This CDR3 region has 16 residues. CDR3 residues: CASSLLTGTGETEAFF. The CDR3 nucleotides are TGTGCCAGCAGCTTACTGACCGGGACAGGGGAAACTGAAGCTTTCTTT.

The chain has TRBV27 and TRBJ2-5; a weak D match, TRBD2 (6 bases). Germline CDR1 reads MNHEY; CDR2 reads SMNVEV (reference sequence). Trimming removed 0 bases at V and 4 bases at J, with 15 bases between. The CDR3 length is 16 residues. The CDR3 DNA reads as TGTGCCAGCAGTTTATCAAGGCCGGGGGTATCAGAGACCCAGTACTTC. This translates into CASSLSRPGVSETQYF.

In its sample, this clone was seen a few times. V usage is TRBV7-2 and J usage is TRBJ2-1; D possibly corresponds to TRBD2 (5 bases). The germline CDR1 and CDR2 sequences are SGHTA and FQGNSA. Trimming took off 5 bases at V and 2 bases at J, with 13 bases between the two ends. The length of the CDR3 is 15 residues. The CDR3 coding sequence is TGTGCCAGCAGCAGAGCGGCCCTAACCTACAATGAGCAGTTCTTC. This codes for CASSRAALTYNEQFF. Based on the CDR3 plus reference TRBV7-2 and TRBJ2-1, the full variable domain is GAGVSQSPSNKVTEKGKDVELRCDPISGHTALYWYRQSLGQGLEFLIYFQGNSAPDKSGLPSDRFSAERTGGSVSTLTIQRTQQEDSAVYLCASSRAALTYNEQFFGPGTRLTVL.

The rearrangement joins TRBV11-2 to TRBJ2-7; the D is unclear. Germline lookup yields CDR1 SGHAT and CDR2 FQNNGV. The ends were cut back, 1 base at V and 4 bases at J, with 8 bases in the middle. The CDR3 sequence is 13 residues long. CDR3 DNA sequence: TGTGCCAGCAGCTTAGGGGCAGCTTACGAGCAGTACTTC. Protein product: CASSLGAAYEQYF.

This rearrangement joins TRBV27 to TRBJ1-1, with 9 bases fitting TRBD1. CDR1 is MNHEY and CDR2 is SMNVEV in the germline V gene (reference sequence). With 8 bases clipped from V and 5 bases from J, the junction kept 9 bases outside the gene matches. There are 14 residues in the CDR3. The CDR3 nucleotides are TGTGCCAGCTTACAAAGGACAGGGGTTACTGAAGCTTTCTTT. This gives the protein CASLQRTGVTEAFF.

The genes are TRBV5-4 and TRBJ1-1; 10 nucleotides line up with TRBD1. Germline values: CDR1 SGHNT, CDR2 YYREEE (reference sequence). V lost 1 base and J lost 4; bases outside the gene matches: 7. The CDR3 sequence is 16 residues long. CDR3 residues: CASSLTGQGRGTEAFF. CDR3 nucleotide sequence: TGTGCCAGCAGCTTGACGGGACAGGGGAGAGGCACTGAAGCTTTCTTT.

The chain joins TRBV10-3 to TRBJ1-1, with D perhaps matching TRBD1 (5 bases). The CDR3 extends over 14 amino acids. Per the germline V gene, CDR1 is ENHRY and CDR2 is SYGVKD. With 7 bases removed from V and 4 bases from J, the gap between germline ends came to 16 bases. The CDR3 sequence is CAINPTGGGTEAFF. The CDR3 DNA follows: TGTGCCATCAACCCAACCGGGGGTGGCACTGAAGCTTTCTTT.

The chain employs TRBV6-5 and TRBJ2-7; 9 bases map to TRBD1. Germline V gene data show CDR1 as MNHEY and CDR2 as SVGAGI. The CDR3 has 13 residues. The V segment lost 8 bases and the J segment 4 bases; nucleotides outside the gene matches: 6. CDR3 sequence reads: CASWDRVKYEQYF. CDR3 bases: TGTGCCAGCTGGGACAGGGTAAAGTACGAGCAGTACTTC.

The CDR3 reads CASSVTGNTEAFF. In nucleotides, the CDR3 is TGCGCCAGCAGCGTGACGGGGAACACTGAAGCTTTCTTT. This chain uses TRBV5-1 with TRBJ1-1; D remains unclear. The germline V gene encodes CDR1 SGHRS and CDR2 YFSETQ. This CDR3 has 13 residues. V was clipped by 4 bases and J by 1 base, with 8 bases between them. Based on the CDR3 plus reference TRBV5-1 and TRBJ1-1, the full variable domain is KAGVTQTPRYLIKTRGQQVTLSCSPISGHRSVSWYQQTPGQGLQFLFEYFSETQRNKGNFPGRFSGRQFSNSRSEMNVSTLELGDSALYLCASSVTGNTEAFFGQGTRLTVV.

The chain carries TRBV5-6 and TRBJ2-5, with D tentatively TRBD2 (5 bases). This CDR3 comprises 14 residues. The germline gives CDR1 SGHDT, CDR2 YYEEEE. V was cut by 5 bases and J by 1 base, with 12 bases left in between. CDR3 coding DNA: TGTGCCAGCAGGCCGGAGGCGAGCCAAGAGACCCAGTACTTC. Protein sequence: CASRPEASQETQYF.

The chain has TRBV27 and TRBJ1-1; TRBD1 agrees at 10 bases. The CDR3 sequence is 19 residues long. Germline lookup yields CDR1 MNHEY and CDR2 SMNVEV (reference sequence). J gave up 0 bases and V 5 bases, and 15 bases lay outside the gene matches. CDR3 protein: CASSPTPTGGIKMNTEAFF. CDR3 nucleotide sequence: TGTGCCAGCAGTCCTACTCCGACAGGGGGCATAAAAATGAACACTGAAGCTTTCTTT.

The chain links TRBV3-1 (or the pseudogene TRBV3-2) to TRBJ2-7; D is perhaps TRBD2 (6 bases). V was pared by 2 bases and J by 5 bases, with 16 bases between. Germline V gives CDR1 LGHDT, CDR2 YNNKEL (reference sequence). This CDR3 comprises 15 residues. As DNA, the CDR3 is TGTGCCAGCAGCCAACGACTAGTCCCCAAGGACGAGCAGTACTTC. Translation gives CASSQRLVPKDEQYF.

This clone was seen only once. The CDR3 sequence is CASSQDRGLAGYEQYF. CDR3 sequence (DNA): TGCGCCAGCAGCCAAGATAGGGGACTAGCGGGATACGAGCAGTACTTC. The rearrangement joins TRBV4-3 to TRBJ2-7; 13 bases are a match to TRBD2. CDR1 is LGHNA and CDR2 is YSLEER in the germline V gene. The CDR3 runs to 16 residues. The ends lost 0 bases at V and 4 bases at J; junction bases unmatched: 3.

This clone was picked up a small number of times. The chain has TRBV2 and TRBJ1-1; D is unclear. This CDR3 region has 14 residues. Germline V gene lookup returns CDR1 SNHLY and CDR2 FYNNEI. Trimming stripped 4 bases from V and 7 bases from J, with 16 bases between. The CDR3 nucleotides read TGTGCCAGCAGTGGCCGAGGAGAGGAGGGTGAAGCTTTCTTT. It encodes CASSGRGEEGEAFF.

This chain uses TRBV18 with TRBJ1-2, with D perhaps TRBD1 (5 bases). Germline V gene data show CDR1 as KGHSH and CDR2 as LQKENI. The CDR3 has 15 residues. Trimming removed 1 base at V and 6 bases at J, with 15 bases between. The CDR3 spells CASSPRDSLPNGYTF. In DNA form, the CDR3 reads TGTGCCAGCTCACCACGAGACAGTCTCCCGAATGGCTACACCTTC.

The rearrangement joins TRBV10-3 to TRBJ2-7; the D gene is possibly TRBD1 (5 bases). Germline V CDR1 and CDR2: ENHRY, SYGVKD. This CDR3 has 12 residues. The V gene lost 4 bases and the J gene lost 5 bases, with 9 bases spanning the gap. The CDR3 nucleotides read TGTGCCATCAGTGGGGGCTTGGACGAGCAGTACTTC. Translating it yields CAISGGLDEQYF.

The rearrangement uses TRBV6-6 and TRBJ1-5; D is unclear. V dropped 8 bases and J dropped 3 bases, with 8 bases sitting between them. This CDR3 comprises 12 residues. Germline loops: CDR1 MNHNY, CDR2 SVGAGI (reference sequence). The CDR3 nucleotides read TGTGCCAGCCTAGGACTCAATCAGCCCCAGCATTTT. It translates to CASLGLNQPQHF.

The rearrangement links TRBV2 to TRBJ1-4; no clear D. Germline CDR1 reads SNHLY; CDR2 reads FYNNEI. V was shortened by 6 bases and J by 6 bases, with 8 bases between the two germline ends. The CDR3 spans 12 residues. For the CDR3, the DNA is TGTGCCAGCAGGCCCCAGGATGAAAAACTGTTTTTT. It is translated as CASRPQDEKLFF.

CDR3 coding DNA: TGTGCCTGGAGTGGTCGGACGGGGTATAATTCACCCCTCCACTTT. It encodes CAWSGRTGYNSPLHF. J is TRBJ1-6 and V is TRBV30; the D is unclear. Germline V gene lookup returns CDR1 GTSNPN and CDR2 SVGIG (reference sequence). The CDR3 has 15 residues. Trimming took off 1 base at V and 4 bases at J, with 11 bases between the two ends.

This clone was recorded once. V usage is TRBV11-2 and J usage is TRBJ2-7; perhaps TRBD2 as D (6 bases). From germline, CDR1 is SGHAT and CDR2 FQNNGV. The CDR3 is 14 residues long. V dropped 3 bases and J dropped 5 bases, with 14 bases sitting between them. In DNA form, the CDR3 reads TGTGCCAGCAGCTTGGGACTGCCCATCAACGAGCAGTACTTC. It specifies CASSLGLPINEQYF.

V usage is TRBV12-3 or TRBV12-4 and J usage is TRBJ2-5; D not resolved. There are 13 residues in the CDR3. The ends were cut back, 3 bases at V and 2 bases at J, with 7 bases in the middle. The chain's CDR3 is CASSLGRQETQYF. Written as DNA, the CDR3 is TGTGCCAGCAGTTTGGGCAGGCAAGAGACCCAGTACTTC.

The J gene is TRBJ2-7, the V gene TRBV29-1, with 8 nucleotides matching TRBD1. The V segment lost 4 bases and the J segment 5 bases; nucleotides outside the gene matches: 10. Germline values: CDR1 SQVTM, CDR2 ANQGSEA. This CDR3 region has 14 residues. CDR3 nucleotides: TGCAGCGTTGCCTCACCCGGACAGGGACACGAGCAGTACTTC. Translation: CSVASPGQGHEQYF.

This sequence joins TRBV19 and TRBJ2-7; a possible D gene is TRBD1 (5 bases). CDR1 and CDR2 from the germline V gene are LNHDA and SQIVND (reference sequence). The CDR3 totals 15 residues. The V end was cut by 6 bases, the J end by 5 bases, with 20 bases between. CDR3 sequence reads: CASSQLSAGKNEQYF. The CDR3 bases are TGTGCCAGTAGCCAGTTGTCGGCAGGGAAAAACGAGCAGTACTTC.

V and J are TRBV5-1 and TRBJ2-3; D is unresolved. The CDR3 consists of 13 residues. Germline lookup yields CDR1 SGHRS and CDR2 YFSETQ. Between the trimmed V and J ends, which lost 4 bases and 3 bases, there was a span of 9 bases. The CDR3 DNA follows: TGCGCCAGCAGCCCCCCCAGTACAGATACGCAGTATTTT. It encodes CASSPPSTDTQYF.

The chain recombines TRBV19 with TRBJ2-1; D gene ambiguous. The CDR3 is made up of 14 amino acids. Germline V gene lookup returns CDR1 LNHDA and CDR2 SQIVND (reference sequence). V was clipped by 3 bases and J by 7 bases, with 13 bases between them. The CDR3 nucleotides read TGTGCCAGTAGTATTATGACTCCGGGTAATGAGCAGTTCTTC. It encodes CASSIMTPGNEQFF.

The rearrangement links TRBV6-2 or TRBV6-3 to TRBJ1-1; D might be TRBD1 (6 bases). CDR3 size: 13 residues. Germline values: CDR1 MNHEY, CDR2 SVGEGT. V lost 3 bases and J 7 bases, leaving 12 bases between the germline ends. In DNA form, the CDR3 reads TGTGCCAGCAGTTATCTCAGGGGCCGTGAAGCTTTCTTT. This translates into CASSYLRGREAFF.

In its sample, this clone was seen once. As DNA, the CDR3 is TGCGCCAGCAGCCAAGATGGACACCCGAGCACTGAAGCTTTCTTT. Encoded protein: CASSQDGHPSTEAFF. The V and J genes are TRBV4-3 and TRBJ1-1; the D gene is possibly TRBD1 (5 bases). V was clipped by 0 bases and J by 4 bases, with 12 bases between them. The germline gives CDR1 LGHNA, CDR2 YSLEER. The length of the CDR3 is 15 residues.

A few counts support this clone. The V and J genes are TRBV9 and TRBJ2-7, with D possibly being TRBD1 (6 bases). Per the germline V gene, CDR1 is SGDLS and CDR2 is YYNGEE. Trimming stripped 4 bases from V and 2 bases from J, with 10 bases between. The CDR3 totals 13 residues. CDR3: CASSTDSAYEQYF. CDR3 bases: TGTGCCAGCAGCACGGACAGTGCCTACGAGCAGTACTTC. The entire variable domain, with the rest obtained from reference TRBV9 and TRBJ2-7, is as follows: DSGVTQTPKHLITATGQRVTLRCSPRSGDLSVYWYQQSLDQGLQFLIQYYNGEERAKGNILERFSAQQFPDLHSELNLSSLELGDSALYFCASSTDSAYEQYFGPGTRLTVT.

This clone has more than one count but fewer than ten. The chain is built from TRBV10-3 and TRBJ1-5, with 10 bases that match TRBD1. This CDR3 has 14 amino acids. V lost 10 bases, J lost 5 bases, and 8 bases stayed unmatched. Germline V lookup: CDR1 ENHRY, CDR2 SYGVKD. The CDR3 is CATRQGAWDQPQHF. The CDR3 region has the DNA TGTGCCACCCGACAGGGGGCGTGGGATCAGCCCCAGCATTTT.

J is TRBJ1-1 and V is TRBV19; 8 bases map to TRBD1. V shed 9 bases and J 1 base; nucleotides not matched to a gene: 4. This CDR3 contains 13 residues. Germline CDR1 is LNHDA and CDR2 is SQIVND (reference sequence). CDR3 nucleotide sequence: TGTGCCAGCTTAGGACAGGGGAACACTGAAGCTTTCTTT. This translates into CASLGQGNTEAFF. Based on the CDR3 plus reference TRBV19 and TRBJ1-1, the full variable domain is DGGITQSPKYLFRKEGQNVTLSCEQNLNHDAMYWYRQDPGQGLRLIYYSQIVNDFQKGDIAEGYSVSREKKESFPLTVTSAQKNPTAFYLCASLGQGNTEAFFGQGTRLTVV.

In its sample, this clone was seen once. V gene TRBV18 combines with J gene TRBJ2-6; D gene ambiguous. The ends were cut back, 2 bases at V and 1 base at J, with 6 bases in the middle. Germline CDR1 and CDR2: KGHSH and LQKENI. The CDR3 is 15 residues long. Here the CDR3 DNA reads TGTGCCAGCTCACCATCCGGGTCTGGGGCCAACGTCCTGACTTTC. Its translation is CASSPSGSGANVLTF.